This T cell receptor beta chain came from a study of blood T cell repertoires in COVID-19. Study-level background: The United States, Italy and Spain provided the acute and convalescent COVID-19 samples. T cells, B-cell-depleted T cells, or PBMCs supplied cDNA or gDNA.

Per the study methods: Reference gene primer amplification gave estimated nucleated cell counts. Sequencing used immunoSEQ multiplex PCR; TCRdb keeps in-frame clones, though not all of them. That table is the source of V, J and clone size, and D and trimming were worked out from the DNA. The repertoire has 150,000 to 200,000 clones, 75% to 90% of them found once; the top ten carry around 8%. Germline V gene lookup returns CDR1 DFQATT and CDR2 SNEGSKA (reference sequence). The CDR3 sequence is 14 residues long. V dropped 3 bases and J dropped 1 base, with 10 bases sitting between them. V gene TRBV20-1 combines with J gene TRBJ2-1; D is perhaps TRBD2 (6 bases). Sample: peripheral blood. This TCR was sampled from a woman aged 55-69 years with acute or convalescent COVID-19. DNA for the CDR3: TGCAGTGCTAGTATTGGGACTTCCTACAATGAGCAGTTCTTC. Its translation is CSASIGTSYNEQFF.